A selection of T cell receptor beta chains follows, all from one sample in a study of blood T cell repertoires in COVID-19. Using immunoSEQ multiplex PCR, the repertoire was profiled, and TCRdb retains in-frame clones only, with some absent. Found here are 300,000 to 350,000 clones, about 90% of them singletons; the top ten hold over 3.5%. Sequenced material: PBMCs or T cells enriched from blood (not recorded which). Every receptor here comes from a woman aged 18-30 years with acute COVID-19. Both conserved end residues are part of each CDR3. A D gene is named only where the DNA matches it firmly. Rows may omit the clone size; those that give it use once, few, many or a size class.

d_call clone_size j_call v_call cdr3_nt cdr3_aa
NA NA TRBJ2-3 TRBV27 TGTGCCAGCGGAATGGGGGCCTTGTTCACAGATACGCAGTATTTT CASGMGALFTDTQYF
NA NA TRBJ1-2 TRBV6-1 TGTGCCAGCAGTGAAAACCAGGGTAACACCTTC CASSENQGNTF
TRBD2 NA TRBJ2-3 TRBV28 TGTGCCAGCACGAGACTAGCGGGAGTGAGTACAGATACGCAGTATTTT CASTRLAGVSTDTQYF
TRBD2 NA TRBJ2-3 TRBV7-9 TGTGCCAGCAGCTTTGGACTAGCGGGAGCCCTTCGGGGCACAGATACGCAGTATTTT CASSFGLAGALRGTDTQYF
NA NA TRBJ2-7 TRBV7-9 TGTGCCAGCAGCTTAGTCGGTGCCTACGAGCAGTACTTC CASSLVGAYEQYF
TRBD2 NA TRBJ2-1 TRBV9 TGTGCCAGCAGCGTAGGACTAGCGGGAGGCTACAATGAGCAGTTCTTC CASSVGLAGGYNEQFF
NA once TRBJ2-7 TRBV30 TGTGCCTGTCGGACTGGGCGCGAGCAGTACTTC CACRTGREQYF
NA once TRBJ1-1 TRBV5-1 TGCGCCAGCAGCTCGTCCCGGAGCGACTACTCAGCTTTCTTT CASSSSRSDYSAFF
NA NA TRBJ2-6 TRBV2 TGTGCCAGCAGGACTACAGGGCCTTCTGGGGCCAACGTCCTGACTTTC CASRTTGPSGANVLTF
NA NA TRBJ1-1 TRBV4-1 TGCGCCAGCAGCCTCACCGGGACTGAAGCTTTCTTT CASSLTGTEAFF